This T cell receptor (beta chain) stems from a study of blood T cell repertoires in COVID-19. Study overall: Sites in the United States, Italy and Spain provided acute and convalescent COVID-19 samples. PBMCs, B-cell-depleted T cells, or T cells provided the cDNA or gDNA that made up the material.

Cohorts were assigned according to the clinical history that participants reported. This CDR3 comprises 14 residues. V lost 4 bases and J lost 9; bases outside the gene matches: 6. Germline V gene data show CDR1 as LNHDA and CDR2 as SQIVND (reference sequence). Per the original data handling: Reference gene primer amplification in the assay estimated nucleated cell counts. Libraries were prepared by immunoSEQ multiplex PCR; TCRdb keeps only in-frame clonotypes and omits some of them. That table is the source of V, J and clone size, and D and trimming were worked out from the DNA. Of some 240,000 clones listed, around nine tenths are singletons.

The V gene is TRBV19, the J gene TRBJ1-6; 7 bases are a match to TRBD1. This TCR came from a woman aged 40-49 years who had been exposed to COVID-19. The sample comprised PBMCs or T cells enriched from blood (not recorded which). The CDR3 DNA follows: TGTGCCAGTAGTACGGGGACAGCCCCTTCACCCCTCCACTTT. Encoded protein: CASSTGTAPSPLHF.